This is a list of T cell receptor beta chains from one sample in a study of identical twins. One entry per CDR3 protein results from TCRdb running MiXCR on the 5' RACE reads. The table lists 520,000 or so distinct CDR3 sequences, about 20% of them singletons, with 0.8% to 1% in the top ten. These same records also appear under a second study, on T cells expressing NK-cell markers.

Sample: CD4+ T cells sorted from blood. These receptors all come from a young woman in good health. The CDR3 runs from the conserved cysteine through the conserved F or W. A D gene is named only where the DNA matches it firmly. Size is omitted from some rows. Given values are once, few, many or a class for expanded clones.

NA,NA,TRBJ1-1,TRBV5-1,CASSLLQRMNTEAFF,TGCGCCAGCAGCTTGTTACAGAGAATGAACACTGAAGCTTTCTTT
NA,few,TRBJ1-2,TRBV25-1,CASSEIYRNGYTF,TGTGCCAGCAGTGAAATCTACAGAAATGGCTACACCTTC
TRBD1,many,TRBJ2-2,TRBV12-3/TRBV12-4,CASSPGGSNTGELFF,TGTGCCAGCAGCCCAGGGGGCTCTAACACCGGGGAGCTGTTTTTT
NA,few,TRBJ2-1,TRBV3-1,CASSPGPIKQFF,TGTGCCAGCAGCCCCGGACCTATCAAGCAGTTCTTC
NA,many,TRBJ1-1,TRBV12-3/TRBV12-4,CASSWLGGTEAFF,TGTGCCAGCAGTTGGTTGGGGGGCACTGAAGCTTTCTTT
NA,NA,TRBJ1-5,TRBV18,CASSPPGGDQPQHF,TGTGCCAGCTCACCACCAGGGGGTGACCAGCCCCAGCATTTT
TRBD2,many,TRBJ2-7,TRBV7-2,CASSLDRTSSSYEQYF,TGTGCCAGCAGCTTAGATCGGACTAGCAGCTCCTACGAGCAGTACTTC
NA,NA,TRBJ2-7,TRBV7-2,CASKPTGPISYEQYF,TGTGCCAGCAAGCCCACAGGGCCCATCTCCTACGAGCAGTACTTC
NA,NA,TRBJ2-5,TRBV7-5,CISVSEAPHGTDQETQYF,NA
NA,few,TRBJ1-5,TRBV6-2/TRBV6-3,CASKTGEYSNQPQHF,TGTGCCAGCAAAACCGGGGAATATAGCAATCAGCCCCAGCATTTT
NA,NA,TRBJ1-6,TRBV2,CASSEGRNSPLHF,TGTGCCAGCAGTGAAGGCCGGAATTCACCCCTCCACTTT
TRBD1,many,TRBJ1-2,TRBV20-1,CSSADRAYGYTF,TGCAGTTCTGCGGACAGGGCCTATGGCTACACCTTC
NA,many,TRBJ1-2,TRBV5-1,CASSRAHYGYTF,TGCGCCAGCAGCCGAGCTCATTATGGCTACACCTTC
NA,few,TRBJ2-1,TRBV10-2,CASSVGRVELF,TGCGCCAGCAGTGTCGGCAGGGTCGAGCTCTTC
TRBD2,few,TRBJ2-4,TRBV20-1,CCAVGLAGGSGVNIQYF,TGCTGTGCTGTGGGACTAGCGGGTGGAAGCGGGGTAAACATTCAGTACTTC
NA,NA,TRBJ2-6,TRBV3-1,CACSYNRGGGSGANVLTF,TGTGCCTGCAGTTATAATCGGGGTGGAGGTTCTGGGGCCAACGTCCTGACTTTC
NA,NA,TRBJ1-6,TRBV5-5,CASSFTDDNSPLHF,TGTGCCAGCAGCTTTACAGATGATAATTCACCCCTCCACTTT
TRBD2,NA,TRBJ2-1,TRBV20-1,CSAGDLSGGASYNEQFF,TGCAGTGCTGGGGATCTGAGCGGGGGGGCTTCTTACAATGAGCAGTTCTTC
NA,NA,TRBJ2-5,TRBV3-1,CASSQLDFQETQYF,TGTGCCAGCAGCCAATTGGACTTTCAAGAGACCCAGTACTTC
NA,NA,TRBJ2-5,TRBV4-2,CASSQDPLGGGETQYF,TGTGCCAGCAGCCAAGATCCACTAGGGGGGGGAGAGACCCAGTACTTC
TRBD1,few,TRBJ1-2,TRBV20-1,CSAHDRDYGYTF,TGCAGTGCCCATGACAGGGACTATGGCTACACCTTC
NA,NA,TRBJ2-6,TRBV3-1,CASSQERSASGANVLTF,TGTGCCAGCAGCCAAGAGAGGTCGGCTTCTGGGGCCAACGTCCTGACTTTC
TRBD1,NA,TRBJ2-5,TRBV11-2,CASSLVSNRGFETQYF,TGTGCCAGCAGCTTAGTTTCGAACAGGGGCTTTGAGACCCAGTACTTC
NA,few,TRBJ1-1,TRBV6-5,CASSYVPAAAEAFF,TGTGCCAGCAGTTACGTCCCCGCGGCGGCTGAAGCTTTCTTT
TRBD2,NA,TRBJ2-3,TRBV5-1,CASSFPRGRLAGASTDTQYF,TGCGCCAGCAGCTTCCCCCGGGGGCGACTAGCGGGGGCTAGCACAGATACGCAGTATTTT
NA,few,TRBJ2-6,TRBV5-1,CASSLEVPGANVLTF,TGCGCCAGCAGCTTGGAAGTCCCTGGGGCCAACGTCCTGACTTTC
TRBD1,NA,TRBJ2-5,TRBV5-1,CASGTGGGETQYF,TGCGCCAGCGGGACAGGGGGAGGAGAGACCCAGTACTTC
NA,NA,TRBJ1-1,TRBV5-1,CASSLAPQITLNTEAFF,TGCGCCAGCAGCTTGGCACCGCAGATAACTCTGAACACTGAAGCTTTCTTT
TRBD2,few,TRBJ2-7,TRBV9,CASSVKSGGVYEQYF,TGTGCCAGCAGCGTAAAAAGCGGGGGGGTCTACGAGCAGTACTTC
NA,NA,TRBJ1-1,TRBV19,CASSIYSEAFF,TGTGCCAGTAGTATATACAGTGAAGCTTTCTTT
TRBD2,few,TRBJ2-1,TRBV5-1,CASSLDPSGSGEQFF,TGCGCCAGCAGCTTGGATCCTAGCGGGAGCGGAGAGCAGTTCTTC
NA,NA,TRBJ2-1,TRBV6-2/TRBV6-3,CASSSPLIAGGNEQFF,TGTGCCAGCAGTTCCCCCCTGATCGCGGGCGGGAATGAGCAGTTCTTC
NA,few,TRBJ1-1,TRBV20-1,CSANRDGRTEAFF,TGCAGTGCTAACCGGGACGGGAGGACTGAAGCTTTCTTT
NA,few,TRBJ1-6,TRBV7-9,CASSFSGTLHF,TGTGCCAGCAGCTTTTCAGGGACCCTCCACTTT
NA,few,TRBJ2-7,TRBV6-1,CASSQRRTPSYEQYF,TGTGCCAGCAGCCAACGACGAACACCTTCCTACGAGCAGTACTTC
NA,few,TRBJ1-6,TRBV12-3/TRBV12-4,CASGGTENSPLHF,TGTGCCAGCGGGGGGACGGAAAATTCACCCCTCCACTTT
NA,few,TRBJ2-5,TRBV5-1,CASSLGTNQETQYF,TGCGCCAGCAGCTTGGGCACGAACCAAGAGACCCAGTACTTC
TRBD1,few,TRBJ1-1,TRBV30,CAWSQTGYTEAFF,TGTGCCTGGAGTCAGACAGGGTACACTGAAGCTTTCTTT
NA,NA,TRBJ1-1,TRBV12-3/TRBV12-4,CASSRGEGTEALF,TGTGCCAGCTCCCGGGGCGAGGGCACTGAAGCTCTCTTT
TRBD2,NA,TRBJ2-3,TRBV20-1,CSAPGLAGPSTQYF,TGCAGTGCTCCCGGACTAGCGGGACCAAGTACGCAGTATTTT
NA,NA,TRBJ2-1,TRBV20-1,CSARFRGGAYNEQFF,TGCAGTGCTAGGTTCAGGGGCGGGGCCTACAATGAGCAGTTCTTC
TRBD2,few,TRBJ2-1,TRBV6-5,CASSTRLAGGGDEQFF,TGTGCCAGCAGTACTAGACTAGCGGGAGGGGGCGATGAGCAGTTCTTC
TRBD2,NA,TRBJ2-7,TRBV20-1,CSARKKGGTSVTEQYF,TGCAGTGCTAGGAAAAAGGGGGGGACTAGCGTAACCGAGCAGTACTTC
TRBD2,once,TRBJ2-5,TRBV3-1,CASSQLQRGGGGKTQYF,TGTGCCAGCAGCCAATTACAGCGGGGGGGCGGAGGAAAGACCCAGTACTTC
TRBD2,few,TRBJ2-2,TRBV7-2,CASSSFAGGNTGELFF,TGTGCCAGCAGCTCCTTCGCGGGGGGGAACACCGGGGAGCTGTTTTTT
NA,NA,TRBJ1-2,TRBV7-9,CASSLGRKTNYGYTF,TGTGCCAGCAGCTTAGGACGGAAAACAAACTATGGCTACACCTTC
TRBD1,few,TRBJ2-5,TRBV5-5,CASSLGATGGPETQYF,TGTGCCAGCAGCTTGGGGGCGACAGGGGGGCCTGAGACCCAGTACTTC
TRBD1,NA,TRBJ1-2,TRBV6-5,CASSYSNRGNYGYTF,TGTGCCAGCAGTTACTCAAACAGGGGGAATTATGGCTACACCTTC
NA,few,TRBJ2-5,TRBV20-1,CSAIRSIQETQYF,TGCAGTGCTATTAGGAGTATCCAAGAGACCCAGTACTTC
TRBD2,NA,TRBJ2-1,TRBV15,CATSRGGISGGPNEQFF,TGTGCCACCAGCAGAGGGGGAATAAGCGGGGGCCCCAATGAGCAGTTCTTC
TRBD1,many,TRBJ2-7,TRBV5-1,CASSLSRDRGYEQYF,TGCGCCAGCAGCTTATCCCGGGACAGGGGCTACGAGCAGTACTTC
TRBD2,few,TRBJ2-1,TRBV6-2/TRBV6-3,CASSYGVAGAYNEQFF,TGTGCCAGCAGTTACGGGGTAGCGGGAGCCTACAATGAGCAGTTCTTC
TRBD2,few,TRBJ2-1,TRBV12-3/TRBV12-4,CASSLRIAGGLYRNEQFF,TGTGCCAGCAGTTTAAGAATAGCGGGGGGCCTCTATCGCAATGAGCAGTTCTTC
NA,NA,TRBJ2-2,TRBV24-1,CATSPSQGSGELFF,TGTGCCACCAGTCCTTCTCAGGGTTCCGGGGAGCTGTTTTTT